What follows describes a single T cell receptor beta chain. This record comes from a study of blood T cell repertoires in COVID-19. Overall study: Acute-phase and convalescent COVID-19 samples originated in the United States, Italy and Spain. T cells, B-cell-depleted T cells, or PBMCs supplied cDNA or gDNA.

TCRdb's copy holds only in-frame clones and misses some; the assay was immunoSEQ multiplex PCR. The sample consists of fewer than 65,000 clones, roughly 90% of them appearing once. This CDR3 spans 13 amino acids. Germline CDR1 and CDR2: SGHNT and YYREEE (reference sequence). V lost 4 bases and J 2 bases, leaving 8 bases between the germline ends. Sample: peripheral blood. The chain links TRBV5-4 to TRBJ2-3; D remains ambiguous. This TCR came from a human donor in a cohort sampled during active COVID-19. The CDR3 here is CASSPTDTDTQYF. The CDR3 DNA is TGTGCCAGCAGCCCTACCGACACAGATACGCAGTATTTT.